The source of this T cell receptor beta chain is a study of regulatory T cells in long-lasting Graves disease. Notes on the study in general: Peripheral blood, not thyroid tissue, was the sole material studied. Authors noted too few samples as a limitation.

With iRepertoire HTBI primers and Arm-PCR of CDR3 regions, TCR beta libraries were built. TCRdb fed the multiplex PCR reads into MiXCR, producing one record per CDR3 protein. This table has fewer than 600,000 distinct CDR3 sequences, roughly 23% appearing once. This clonotype was counted a few times. The antigen is unknown. Time point here: persistent/refractory GD, antithyroid drugs over 5 years with positive TRAb. With RNA extracted from PBMCs as input, the TCR library was made. The patient group derived from an endocrinology department in Xi'an, China. Germline V gene data show CDR1 as SNHLY and CDR2 as FYNNEI. There are 14 residues in the CDR3. V lost 6 bases, J lost 4 bases, and 13 bases lay in between.

This specimen consisted of peripheral blood mononuclear cells (PBMCs), obtained when the disease was refractory, from a patient treated with antithyroid drugs. This sequence joins TRBV2 and TRBJ2-1; either TRBD1 or TRBD2 may supply D (5 bases each). The receptor's source is a female donor with Graves disease. The chain's CDR3 is CASRGDGAYNEQFF. The CDR3 DNA sequence: TGTGCCAGCAGGGGGGACGGGGCGTACAATGAGCAGTTCTTC.